Here is one T cell receptor (beta chain) with its context. This specimen comes from a study of cytomegalovirus exposure and HLA in healthy donors. The V and J ends lost 2 bases and 2 bases respectively, with 22 bases between them. Germline CDR1 MNHEY, CDR2 SMNVEV (reference sequence). The CDR3 is made up of 18 amino acids. The table came from immunoSEQ multiplex PCR; TCRdb's copy has only in-frame clones and leaves some out. Of 200,000 to 250,000 clones listed, roughly 87% are singletons. This chain links TRBV27 with TRBJ2-7; TRBD1 might be the D (7 bases). This receptor was taken from a woman between 18 and 29 years old in good health and CMV-seropositive. The sequenced sample consisted of PBMCs. CDR3 sequence: CASSLRGLGTWSAYEQYF. The CDR3 DNA sequence: TGTGCCAGCAGTTTAAGGGGGCTGGGGACTTGGTCCGCCTACGAGCAGTACTTC.